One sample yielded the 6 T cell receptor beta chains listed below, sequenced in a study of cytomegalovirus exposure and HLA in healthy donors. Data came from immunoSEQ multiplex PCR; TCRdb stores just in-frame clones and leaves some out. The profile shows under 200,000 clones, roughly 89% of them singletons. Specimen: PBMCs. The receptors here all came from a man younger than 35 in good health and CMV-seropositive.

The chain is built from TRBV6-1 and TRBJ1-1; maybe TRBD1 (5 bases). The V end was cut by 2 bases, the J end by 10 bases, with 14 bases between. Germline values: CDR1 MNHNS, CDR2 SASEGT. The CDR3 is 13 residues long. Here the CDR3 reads CASSEMGEGRAFF. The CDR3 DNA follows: TGTGCCAGCAGTGAAATGGGGGAGGGGCGAGCTTTCTTT.

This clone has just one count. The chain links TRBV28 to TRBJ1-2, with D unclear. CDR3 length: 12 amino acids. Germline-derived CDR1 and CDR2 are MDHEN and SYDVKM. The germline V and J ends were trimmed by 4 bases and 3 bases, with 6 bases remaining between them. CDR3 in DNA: TGTGCCAGCAGTTCGAGGGACTATGGCTACACCTTC. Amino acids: CASSSRDYGYTF.

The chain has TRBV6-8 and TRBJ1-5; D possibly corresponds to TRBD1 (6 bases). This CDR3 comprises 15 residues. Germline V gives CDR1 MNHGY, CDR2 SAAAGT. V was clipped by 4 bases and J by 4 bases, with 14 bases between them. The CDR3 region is CASSSTGRLNQPQHF. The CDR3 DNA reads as TGTGCCAGCAGTTCGACAGGACGCTTAAATCAGCCCCAGCATTTT.

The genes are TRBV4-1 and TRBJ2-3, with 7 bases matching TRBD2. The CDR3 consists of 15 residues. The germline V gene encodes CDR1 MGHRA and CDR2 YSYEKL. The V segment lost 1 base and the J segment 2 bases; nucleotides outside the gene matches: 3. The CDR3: CASSQVGGVTDTQYF. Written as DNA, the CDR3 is TGCGCCAGCAGCCAAGTGGGAGGGGTCACAGATACGCAGTATTTT.

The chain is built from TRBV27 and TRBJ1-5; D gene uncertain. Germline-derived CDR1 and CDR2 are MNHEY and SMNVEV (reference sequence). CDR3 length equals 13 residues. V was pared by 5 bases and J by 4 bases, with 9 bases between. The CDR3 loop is CASSAGRNQPQHF. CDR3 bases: TGTGCCAGCAGTGCCGGTCGGAATCAGCCCCAGCATTTT.

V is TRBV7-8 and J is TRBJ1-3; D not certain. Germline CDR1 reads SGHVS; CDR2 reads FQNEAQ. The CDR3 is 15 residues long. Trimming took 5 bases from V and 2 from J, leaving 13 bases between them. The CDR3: CASSPSEGTGNTIYF. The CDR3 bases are TGTGCCAGCAGCCCCAGCGAGGGAACTGGAAACACCATATATTTT.